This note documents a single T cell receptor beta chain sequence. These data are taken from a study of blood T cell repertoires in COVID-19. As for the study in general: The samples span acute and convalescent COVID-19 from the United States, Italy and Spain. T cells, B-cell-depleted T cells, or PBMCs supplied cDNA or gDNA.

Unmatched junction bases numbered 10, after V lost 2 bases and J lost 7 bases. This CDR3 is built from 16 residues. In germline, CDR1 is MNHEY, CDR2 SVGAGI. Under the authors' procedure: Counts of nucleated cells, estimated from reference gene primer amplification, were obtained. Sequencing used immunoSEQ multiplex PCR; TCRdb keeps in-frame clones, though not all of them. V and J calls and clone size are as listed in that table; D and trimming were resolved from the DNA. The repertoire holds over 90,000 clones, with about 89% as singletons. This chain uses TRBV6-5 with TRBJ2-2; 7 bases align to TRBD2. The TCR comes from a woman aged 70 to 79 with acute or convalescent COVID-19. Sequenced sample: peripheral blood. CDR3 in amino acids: CASSYRPGGSSGELFF. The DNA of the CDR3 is TGTGCCAGCAGTTACAGACCGGGGGGAAGCAGCGGGGAGCTGTTTTTT.